This entry lists 25 T cell receptor beta chains sequenced from one sample in a study of technical replicates of blood from a few donors. The protocol was immunoSEQ multiplex PCR, while the TCRdb copy is restricted to in-frame clones and leaves out a portion. The table records about 98,000 clones, almost 96% of them present only once. The specimen sequenced was T cells isolated from PBMCs. Receptors were obtained from a human donor in good health.

The J gene is TRBJ1-1, the V gene TRBV10-3; D is perhaps TRBD1 (5 bases). CDR1 and CDR2 (germline): ENHRY, SYGVKD. This CDR3 spans 14 amino acids. The V gene lost 6 bases and the J gene lost 2 bases, with 13 bases spanning the gap. CDR3 coding DNA: TGTGCCATCAGATCAGGGTTGGGAAACACTGAAGCTTTCTTT. Its protein is CAIRSGLGNTEAFF.

The gene calls are TRBV27 and TRBJ2-3, with TRBD2 identical over 14 bases. The CDR3 runs 18 residues. V was clipped by 5 bases and J by 0 bases; unmatched bases: 7. CDR1 and CDR2 (germline): MNHEY, SMNVEV (reference sequence). DNA of the CDR3: TGTGCCAGCAGTACGACTAGCGGGAGGGCCATAAGCACAGATACGCAGTATTTT. Protein: CASSTTSGRAISTDTQYF.

This chain joins TRBV18 and TRBJ2-1, with 8 nucleotides matching TRBD2. The CDR3 is 15 residues long. Germline-derived CDR1 and CDR2 are KGHSH and LQKENI. The ends lost 1 base at V and 1 base at J; junction bases unmatched: 0. In DNA, the CDR3 is TGTGCCAGCTCACCACTAGCGGGGTCCTACAATGAGCAGTTCTTC. Its translation: CASSPLAGSYNEQFF.

J is TRBJ2-2 and V is TRBV27; D is perhaps TRBD1 (6 bases). This CDR3 region has 15 residues. The germline gives CDR1 MNHEY, CDR2 SMNVEV (reference sequence). Trimming left V 3 bases short and J 6 bases short, with 14 bases between. CDR3 DNA sequence: TGTGCCAGCAGTTTGTCAGGGGAACAGCCCGGGGAGCTGTTTTTT. It encodes CASSLSGEQPGELFF.

DNA of the CDR3: TGTGCCAGCAGCTTAGGGGCGAGATACGAGCAGTTCTTC. It specifies CASSLGARYEQFF. This chain connects TRBV11-2 to TRBJ2-1; D gene unclear. Germline CDR1 and CDR2: SGHAT and FQNNGV. Trimming pared 1 base from V and 10 bases from J, leaving 11 bases between. CDR3 size: 13 residues. Combining the CDR3 with reference TRBV11-2 and TRBJ2-1 gives the whole variable domain EAGVAQSPRYKIIEKRQSVAFWCNPISGHATLYWYQQILGQGPKLLIQFQNNGVVDDSQLPKDRFSAERLKGVDSTLKIQPAKLEDSAVYLCASSLGARYEQFFGPGTRLTVL.

This sequence joins TRBV7-9 and TRBJ1-1, with 7 positions matching TRBD1. CDR1 is SEHNR and CDR2 is FQNEAQ in the germline V gene (reference sequence). V was clipped by 5 bases and J by 0 bases; unmatched bases: 6. This CDR3 is built from 15 residues. The chain's CDR3 is CASSVMGQLNTEAFF. The CDR3 bases are TGTGCCAGCAGCGTAATGGGACAGTTGAACACTGAAGCTTTCTTT. The whole variable domain, filled in from reference TRBV7-9 and TRBJ1-1, reads DTGVSQNPRHKITKRGQNVTFRCDPISEHNRLYWYRQTLGQGPEFLTYFQNEAQLEKSRLLSDRFSAERPKGSFSTLEIQRTEQGDSAMYLCASSVMGQLNTEAFFGQGTRLTVV.

The chain employs TRBV30 and TRBJ2-1; D is ambiguous. V was cut by 1 base and J by 4 bases, with 5 bases left in between. Germline values: CDR1 GTSNPN, CDR2 SVGIG (reference sequence). The CDR3 is 12 amino acids. The CDR3, as DNA: TGTGCCTGGAGTGGAGTTTACAATGAGCAGTTCTTC. Its translation is CAWSGVYNEQFF.

The chain links TRBV4-1 to TRBJ2-1; perhaps TRBD1 as D (6 bases). CDR3 length: 15 residues. From germline, CDR1 is MGHRA and CDR2 YSYEKL. Trimming pared 0 bases from V and 6 bases from J, leaving 12 bases between. CDR3 sequence reads: CASSQEGASRNEQFF. The CDR3 nucleotides are TGCGCCAGCAGCCAAGAGGGGGCTAGCCGCAATGAGCAGTTCTTC.

The chain recombines TRBV4-1 with TRBJ1-6; 7 bases map to TRBD1. Germline V CDR1 and CDR2: MGHRA, YSYEKL. V was clipped by 2 bases and J by 8 bases; unmatched bases: 9. This CDR3 contains 16 residues. CDR3 region: CASSQRADRVDSPLHF. CDR3 sequence (DNA): TGCGCCAGCAGCCAAAGGGCCGACAGGGTGGATTCACCCCTCCACTTT.

This chain links TRBV11-2 with TRBJ2-3, with 10 nucleotides matching TRBD2. The CDR3 is 15 residues long. CDR1 is SGHAT, CDR2 FQNNGV, per germline. The V gene end was trimmed by 6 bases and the J gene end by 9 bases; junction bases not matched to a gene: 12. The CDR3 here is CASSPTSGTVRTQYF. CDR3 coding DNA: TGTGCCAGCAGTCCTACTAGCGGGACGGTCCGGACGCAGTATTTT.

CDR3 residues: CASGPGGASREKLFF. The CDR3 region has the DNA TGTGCCAGTGGGCCAGGGGGCGCGTCCCGTGAAAAACTGTTTTTT. The chain is built from TRBV19 and TRBJ1-4, with 8 bases matching TRBD1. Per the germline V gene, CDR1 is LNHDA and CDR2 is SQIVND (reference sequence). The CDR3 is 15 amino acids. Trimming removed 8 bases from V and 7 bases from J; junction bases left unmatched: 12.

This sequence joins TRBV29-1 and TRBJ1-1; tentatively, D is TRBD1 (5 bases). The CDR3 is made up of 11 amino acids. Germline-derived CDR1 and CDR2 are SQVTM and ANQGSEA. V lost 4 bases to trimming and J lost 6 bases, with 9 bases between them. DNA of the CDR3: TGCAGCGTTGCAGGGTATGCTGAAGCTTTCTTT. It encodes CSVAGYAEAFF.

This sequence joins TRBV4-2 and TRBJ2-6; possibly TRBD2 for D (7 bases). CDR3 length: 15 residues. V dropped 6 bases and J dropped 2 bases, with 11 bases sitting between them. CDR1 is LGHNA, CDR2 YNFKEQ, per germline. CDR3: CASRDSGAGANVLTF. As DNA, the CDR3 is TGTGCCAGCAGGGACAGCGGGGCTGGGGCCAACGTCCTGACTTTC.

CDR3 amino acids: CASSLVASYEQFF. CDR3 DNA sequence: TGTGCCAGCAGCTTGGTAGCCTCCTATGAGCAGTTCTTC. The chain combines TRBV5-4 with TRBJ2-1; D is undetermined. V gave up 0 bases and J gave up 8 bases, with 9 bases separating them. Germline lookup yields CDR1 SGHNT and CDR2 YYREEE (reference sequence). There are 13 residues in the CDR3.

The chain is built from TRBV30 and TRBJ2-5; 8 nucleotides align to TRBD1. V gave up 2 bases and J gave up 5 bases; unmatched junction bases: 7. The germline gives CDR1 GTSNPN, CDR2 SVGIG (reference sequence). This CDR3 is built from 14 residues. The CDR3 nucleotides are TGTGCCTGGAGTCGTCAGGGGGCGGCGGAGACCCAGTACTTC. Its translation is CAWSRQGAAETQYF.

The chain joins TRBV19 to TRBJ2-1; D might be TRBD2 (5 bases). CDR1 is LNHDA, CDR2 SQIVND, per germline (reference sequence). The CDR3 contains 15 residues. V was clipped by 5 bases and J by 1 base, with 12 bases between them. The CDR3 protein is CASSSGIWSYNEQFF. In nucleotides, the CDR3 is TGTGCCAGTAGTTCGGGGATTTGGTCCTACAATGAGCAGTTCTTC.

J is TRBJ1-5 and V is TRBV7-2; no clear D. Germline CDR1 reads SGHTA; CDR2 reads FQGNSA. Deletions cut 1 base from V and 3 bases from J, with 7 bases between. The CDR3 has 14 residues. For the CDR3, the DNA is TGTGCCAGCAGCTTAGAACGGTACAATCAGCCCCAGCATTTT. Translating it yields CASSLERYNQPQHF.

V and J are TRBV7-2 and TRBJ2-2; 9 bases line up with TRBD2. The CDR3 runs to 15 residues. CDR1 SGHTA and CDR2 FQGNSA come from the germline V gene. The V and J ends lost 11 bases and 4 bases, in that order; junction bases with no gene match: 11. CDR3 nucleotide sequence: TGTGCCTCCACAGGACTAGCGCTACTCACCGGGGAGCTGTTTTTT. It yields the protein CASTGLALLTGELFF.

The chain employs TRBV9 and TRBJ1-5; maybe TRBD1 (5 bases). The CDR3 totals 16 residues. Trimming left V 4 bases short and J 4 bases short, with 18 bases between. Germline lookup yields CDR1 SGDLS and CDR2 YYNGEE. The CDR3 DNA reads as TGTGCCAGCAGCCTATCTTCCGGGGGAATTAATCAGCCCCAGCATTTT. It encodes CASSLSSGGINQPQHF.

The chain employs TRBV19 and TRBJ2-3; 7 bases fit TRBD1. The CDR3 loop spans 15 amino acids. V shed 4 bases and J 8 bases; nucleotides not matched to a gene: 12. In germline, CDR1 is LNHDA, CDR2 SQIVND (reference sequence). DNA for the CDR3: TGTGCCAGTAGTACGCCAACAGGGGCCTCGACTACGCAGTATTTT. Amino acid sequence: CASSTPTGASTTQYF. Variable domain in full (rest from reference TRBV19 and TRBJ2-3): DGGITQSPKYLFRKEGQNVTLSCEQNLNHDAMYWYRQDPGQGLRLIYYSQIVNDFQKGDIAEGYSVSREKKESFPLTVTSAQKNPTAFYLCASSTPTGASTTQYFGPGTRLTVL.

The genes are TRBV21-1 and TRBJ2-4; TRBD2 is the table's D call and was not checked against the DNA. TRBV21-1 is a pseudogene. The CDR3 spans 16 residues. Written as DNA, the CDR3 is TGTGCCAGCAGCAATACGGATTGCGGGAAGGGAGACATTCAGTACTTC. Encoded protein: CASSNTDCGKGDIQYF.

The chain uses TRBV10-3 and TRBJ2-7, with 7 nucleotides matching TRBD1. CDR3 length equals 15 residues. The V segment lost 0 bases and the J segment 6 bases; nucleotides outside the gene matches: 8. Germline CDR1 and CDR2: ENHRY and SYGVKD. The chain's CDR3 is CAISESATGLREQYF. Here the CDR3 DNA reads TGTGCCATCAGTGAGTCGGCGACAGGGCTTCGCGAGCAGTACTTC.

The chain uses TRBV14 and TRBJ2-3, with D possibly matching TRBD1 (7 bases). CDR3 length equals 21 residues. Germline CDR1 SGHDN, CDR2 FVKESK. The ends were cut back, 4 bases at V and 0 bases at J, with 29 bases in the middle. The CDR3 spells CASSLESGGGALWLSTDTQYF. The DNA of the CDR3 is TGTGCCAGCAGCCTTGAAAGCGGAGGGGGCGCTTTGTGGCTTAGCACAGATACGCAGTATTTT.

The gene calls are TRBV6-5 and TRBJ1-2; 7 bases map to TRBD1. J was trimmed by 8 bases and V by 5 bases; bases with no gene match: 2. Germline loops: CDR1 MNHEY, CDR2 SVGAGI. The CDR3 spans 11 residues. Written as DNA, the CDR3 is TGTGCCAGCAGTATGGGACAGGGCTACACCTTC. Protein: CASSMGQGYTF.

The chain employs TRBV7-9 and TRBJ2-5; 8 bases are shared with TRBD2. The CDR3 contains 17 residues. Looked up from germline, CDR1 is SEHNR and CDR2 is FQNEAQ (reference sequence). Germline trimming cut 0 bases from V and 4 bases from J; bases unmatched to any gene: 10. In DNA form, the CDR3 reads TGTGCCAGCAGCTTAGCTAGCGGGGACCACTTCGGAGAGACCCAGTACTTC. It codes for CASSLASGDHFGETQYF.